This is a list of T cell receptor beta chains from one sample in a study of patients and donors after allogeneic stem cell transplantation. MiXCR, run by TCRdb on the RT-PCR reads, gives a single entry per CDR3 protein. The sample has approximately 140,000 distinct CDR3 sequences, about two fifths seen once. Sequenced input: blood, either unsorted or a sorted T cell fraction (not recorded which). These receptors were obtained from a human donor who was either an allogeneic HSCT recipient or a stem cell or donor lymphocyte infusion donor (not recorded which). It is not recorded whose cells these are; they may come from a transplant donor. The CDR3 runs from the conserved cysteine through the conserved F or W. Each record gives: D gene, V gene, clone size, J gene, CDR3 DNA, CDR3 protein. A D gene is named only where the DNA matches it firmly. Only some rows state a clone size, as once, few, many or a class for expanded clones.

D gene: TRBD2
V gene: TRBV6-2/TRBV6-3
clone size: -
J gene: TRBJ2-3
CDR3 DNA: TGTGCCAGCAGCCACCCTAGCGGTACGCAGTATTTT
CDR3 protein: CASSHPSGTQYF

D gene: -
V gene: TRBV7-6
clone size: -
J gene: TRBJ2-2
CDR3 DNA: TGTGCCAGCAGCTTAGACGATATGGCCGCCTCCACCGGGGAGCTGTTTTTT
CDR3 protein: CASSLDDMAASTGELFF

D gene: -
V gene: TRBV13
clone size: -
J gene: TRBJ1-2
CDR3 DNA: TGTGCCAGCAGCTCCCTACAAGCTAACTATGGCTACACCTTC
CDR3 protein: CASSSLQANYGYTF

D gene: TRBD1
V gene: TRBV7-2
clone size: -
J gene: TRBJ1-1
CDR3 DNA: TGTGCCAGCAGCCCCCAGGGACAGGGTTTGAACACTGAAGCTTTCTTT
CDR3 protein: CASSPQGQGLNTEAFF

D gene: TRBD1
V gene: TRBV15
clone size: few
J gene: TRBJ1-3
CDR3 DNA: TGTGCCACCAGCGACATCTCGGCAGGGGGCTATGGAAACACCATATATTTT
CDR3 protein: CATSDISAGGYGNTIYF

D gene: -
V gene: TRBV7-9
clone size: few
J gene: TRBJ1-5
CDR3 DNA: TGTGCCAGCAGCTTCCAGGAGTCCCCAAATCAGCCCCAGCATTTT
CDR3 protein: CASSFQESPNQPQHF

D gene: -
V gene: TRBV7-9
clone size: -
J gene: TRBJ2-2
CDR3 DNA: TGTGCCAGCAGCAACAACCGCCTTGGCCGGGTAGACACCGGGGAGCTGTTTTTT
CDR3 protein: CASSNNRLGRVDTGELFF

D gene: -
V gene: TRBV7-9
clone size: -
J gene: TRBJ2-7
CDR3 DNA: TGTGCCAGCAGCTTAATGTCCTACGAGCAGTACTTC
CDR3 protein: CASSLMSYEQYF

D gene: -
V gene: TRBV9
clone size: few
J gene: TRBJ1-1
CDR3 DNA: TGTGCCAGCAGCCAAAGACACTCGCCCACTGAAGCTTTCTTT
CDR3 protein: CASSQRHSPTEAFF

D gene: TRBD1
V gene: TRBV7-2
clone size: -
J gene: TRBJ1-5
CDR3 DNA: TGTGCCAGCAGCTTAGGCCAGGGGGTGGATCAGCCCCAGCATTTT
CDR3 protein: CASSLGQGVDQPQHF

D gene: -
V gene: TRBV20-1
clone size: few
J gene: TRBJ2-2
CDR3 DNA: TGCAGTGCTATGGAGGGCGCGAACACCGGGGAGCTGTTTTTT
CDR3 protein: CSAMEGANTGELFF

D gene: -
V gene: TRBV6-5
clone size: few
J gene: TRBJ1-1
CDR3 DNA: TGTGCCAGTGGGCCTGGGGGGAACACTGAAGCTTTCTTT
CDR3 protein: CASGPGGNTEAFF

D gene: TRBD1
V gene: TRBV6-5
clone size: -
J gene: TRBJ1-5
CDR3 DNA: TGTGCCAGCAGGAACAGGGGGCCCAATCAGCCCCAGCATTTT
CDR3 protein: CASRNRGPNQPQHF

D gene: -
V gene: TRBV12-3/TRBV12-4
clone size: -
J gene: TRBJ1-2
CDR3 DNA: TGTGCCAGCAGTTTAATAGGCAGGGAGTATGGCTACACCTTC
CDR3 protein: CASSLIGREYGYTF

D gene: -
V gene: TRBV7-6
clone size: -
J gene: TRBJ1-4
CDR3 DNA: TGTGCCAGCAGCTCCCTAAATGAAAAACTGTTTTTT
CDR3 protein: CASSSLNEKLFF

D gene: -
V gene: TRBV24-1
clone size: -
J gene: TRBJ2-3
CDR3 DNA: TGTGCCACCAGTGATTCGGCGGGGGCCTTCACAGATACGCAGTATTTT
CDR3 protein: CATSDSAGAFTDTQYF

D gene: -
V gene: TRBV6-5
clone size: few
J gene: TRBJ1-1
CDR3 DNA: TGTGCCAGCAGTCTCTTGGGGGAGAACACTGAAGCTTTCTTT
CDR3 protein: CASSLLGENTEAFF

D gene: -
V gene: TRBV10-3
clone size: few
J gene: TRBJ1-1
CDR3 DNA: TGTGCCATCAGTGACCTTCCCGGAGGGAACACTGAAGCTTTCTTT
CDR3 protein: CAISDLPGGNTEAFF

D gene: -
V gene: TRBV7-2
clone size: -
J gene: TRBJ2-3
CDR3 DNA: TGTGCCAGCAGCTTAGGCAGGGATTCAGATACGCAGTATTTT
CDR3 protein: CASSLGRDSDTQYF

D gene: -
V gene: TRBV5-5
clone size: -
J gene: TRBJ2-3
CDR3 DNA: TGTGCCAGCGCCTCACTTAGCGGAGGCACAGATACGCAGTATTTT
CDR3 protein: CASASLSGGTDTQYF

D gene: TRBD2
V gene: TRBV20-1
clone size: once
J gene: TRBJ2-1
CDR3 DNA: TGCAGTGCTAGGACTAGCGGGGGCATGACCTACAATGAGCAGTTCTTC
CDR3 protein: CSARTSGGMTYNEQFF

D gene: -
V gene: TRBV9
clone size: -
J gene: TRBJ2-7
CDR3 DNA: TGTGCCAGCAGCGTAGCTGGGGATTACGAGCAGTACTTC
CDR3 protein: CASSVAGDYEQYF

D gene: -
V gene: TRBV6-5
clone size: -
J gene: TRBJ2-7
CDR3 DNA: TGTGCCAGCAGTTACTCGTATGCGCAGGGGTCCTACGAGCAGTACTTC
CDR3 protein: CASSYSYAQGSYEQYF

D gene: -
V gene: TRBV20-1
clone size: few
J gene: TRBJ1-5
CDR3 DNA: TGCAGTGCTAGTTCTGCCGGACGGAATAGCAATCAGCCCCAGCATTTT
CDR3 protein: CSASSAGRNSNQPQHF

D gene: -
V gene: TRBV7-9
clone size: few
J gene: TRBJ1-2
CDR3 DNA: TGTGCCAGCAGCTTAGTCCGGGACACCTATGGCTACACCTTC
CDR3 protein: CASSLVRDTYGYTF

D gene: -
V gene: TRBV3-1
clone size: -
J gene: TRBJ1-1
CDR3 DNA: TGTGCCAGCAGCCAAGATTCGGGCAGGGTCGGGGCTGAAGCTTTCTTT
CDR3 protein: CASSQDSGRVGAEAFF

D gene: -
V gene: TRBV12-3/TRBV12-4
clone size: many
J gene: TRBJ2-5
CDR3 DNA: TGTGCCAGCAGTCCGGGGGAGACCCAGTACTTC
CDR3 protein: CASSPGETQYF

D gene: -
V gene: TRBV27
clone size: few
J gene: TRBJ1-5
CDR3 DNA: TGTGCCAGCGGGCCTGGCAGGGGCAATCAGCCCCAGCATTTT
CDR3 protein: CASGPGRGNQPQHF